The present TCR beta chain was sequenced within a study of T cell responses to AZD1222 COVID-19 vaccine. General observations from the study: Reports indicate that nearly half of spike-specific TCRs are directed at unmutated variant regions. Baseline seropositives among AZD1222 recipients totaled only five to seven.

This table comes from immunoSEQ multiplex PCR, and its TCRdb copy is limited to in-frame clones, with some not included. The sample includes tens of thousands of clones, about 90% of them seen just once. This CDR3 spans 14 amino acids. With 1 base removed from V and 5 bases from J, the gap between germline ends came to 9 bases. Germline CDR1 is MGHRA and CDR2 is YSYEKL. This clone is labeled as medium-sized. Antigen: not known. The TCR originated in an adult in good health. This chain joins TRBV4-1 and TRBJ1-5, with D unresolved. The specimen was peripheral blood, collected on day 0 of MenACWY control vaccination. In DNA, the CDR3 is TGCGCCAGCAGCCAAGTGGCGGACGATCAGCCCCAGCATTTT. Its translation is CASSQVADDQPQHF.